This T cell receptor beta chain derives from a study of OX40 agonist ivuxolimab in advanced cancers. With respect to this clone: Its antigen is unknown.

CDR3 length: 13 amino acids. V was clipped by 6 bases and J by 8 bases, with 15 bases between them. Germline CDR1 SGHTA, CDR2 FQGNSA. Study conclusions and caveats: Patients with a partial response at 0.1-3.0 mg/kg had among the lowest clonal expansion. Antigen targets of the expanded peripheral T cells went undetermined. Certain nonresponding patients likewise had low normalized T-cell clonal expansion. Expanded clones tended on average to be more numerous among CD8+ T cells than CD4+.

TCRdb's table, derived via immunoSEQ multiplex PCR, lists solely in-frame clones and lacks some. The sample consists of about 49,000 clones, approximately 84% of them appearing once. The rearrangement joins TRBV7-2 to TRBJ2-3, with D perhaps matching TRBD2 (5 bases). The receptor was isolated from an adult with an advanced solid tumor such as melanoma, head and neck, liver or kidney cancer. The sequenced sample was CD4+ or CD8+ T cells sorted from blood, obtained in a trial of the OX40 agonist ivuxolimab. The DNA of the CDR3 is TGTGCCAGCAGTCCGTATCGCAGCGGTACGCAGTATTTT. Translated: CASSPYRSGTQYF.